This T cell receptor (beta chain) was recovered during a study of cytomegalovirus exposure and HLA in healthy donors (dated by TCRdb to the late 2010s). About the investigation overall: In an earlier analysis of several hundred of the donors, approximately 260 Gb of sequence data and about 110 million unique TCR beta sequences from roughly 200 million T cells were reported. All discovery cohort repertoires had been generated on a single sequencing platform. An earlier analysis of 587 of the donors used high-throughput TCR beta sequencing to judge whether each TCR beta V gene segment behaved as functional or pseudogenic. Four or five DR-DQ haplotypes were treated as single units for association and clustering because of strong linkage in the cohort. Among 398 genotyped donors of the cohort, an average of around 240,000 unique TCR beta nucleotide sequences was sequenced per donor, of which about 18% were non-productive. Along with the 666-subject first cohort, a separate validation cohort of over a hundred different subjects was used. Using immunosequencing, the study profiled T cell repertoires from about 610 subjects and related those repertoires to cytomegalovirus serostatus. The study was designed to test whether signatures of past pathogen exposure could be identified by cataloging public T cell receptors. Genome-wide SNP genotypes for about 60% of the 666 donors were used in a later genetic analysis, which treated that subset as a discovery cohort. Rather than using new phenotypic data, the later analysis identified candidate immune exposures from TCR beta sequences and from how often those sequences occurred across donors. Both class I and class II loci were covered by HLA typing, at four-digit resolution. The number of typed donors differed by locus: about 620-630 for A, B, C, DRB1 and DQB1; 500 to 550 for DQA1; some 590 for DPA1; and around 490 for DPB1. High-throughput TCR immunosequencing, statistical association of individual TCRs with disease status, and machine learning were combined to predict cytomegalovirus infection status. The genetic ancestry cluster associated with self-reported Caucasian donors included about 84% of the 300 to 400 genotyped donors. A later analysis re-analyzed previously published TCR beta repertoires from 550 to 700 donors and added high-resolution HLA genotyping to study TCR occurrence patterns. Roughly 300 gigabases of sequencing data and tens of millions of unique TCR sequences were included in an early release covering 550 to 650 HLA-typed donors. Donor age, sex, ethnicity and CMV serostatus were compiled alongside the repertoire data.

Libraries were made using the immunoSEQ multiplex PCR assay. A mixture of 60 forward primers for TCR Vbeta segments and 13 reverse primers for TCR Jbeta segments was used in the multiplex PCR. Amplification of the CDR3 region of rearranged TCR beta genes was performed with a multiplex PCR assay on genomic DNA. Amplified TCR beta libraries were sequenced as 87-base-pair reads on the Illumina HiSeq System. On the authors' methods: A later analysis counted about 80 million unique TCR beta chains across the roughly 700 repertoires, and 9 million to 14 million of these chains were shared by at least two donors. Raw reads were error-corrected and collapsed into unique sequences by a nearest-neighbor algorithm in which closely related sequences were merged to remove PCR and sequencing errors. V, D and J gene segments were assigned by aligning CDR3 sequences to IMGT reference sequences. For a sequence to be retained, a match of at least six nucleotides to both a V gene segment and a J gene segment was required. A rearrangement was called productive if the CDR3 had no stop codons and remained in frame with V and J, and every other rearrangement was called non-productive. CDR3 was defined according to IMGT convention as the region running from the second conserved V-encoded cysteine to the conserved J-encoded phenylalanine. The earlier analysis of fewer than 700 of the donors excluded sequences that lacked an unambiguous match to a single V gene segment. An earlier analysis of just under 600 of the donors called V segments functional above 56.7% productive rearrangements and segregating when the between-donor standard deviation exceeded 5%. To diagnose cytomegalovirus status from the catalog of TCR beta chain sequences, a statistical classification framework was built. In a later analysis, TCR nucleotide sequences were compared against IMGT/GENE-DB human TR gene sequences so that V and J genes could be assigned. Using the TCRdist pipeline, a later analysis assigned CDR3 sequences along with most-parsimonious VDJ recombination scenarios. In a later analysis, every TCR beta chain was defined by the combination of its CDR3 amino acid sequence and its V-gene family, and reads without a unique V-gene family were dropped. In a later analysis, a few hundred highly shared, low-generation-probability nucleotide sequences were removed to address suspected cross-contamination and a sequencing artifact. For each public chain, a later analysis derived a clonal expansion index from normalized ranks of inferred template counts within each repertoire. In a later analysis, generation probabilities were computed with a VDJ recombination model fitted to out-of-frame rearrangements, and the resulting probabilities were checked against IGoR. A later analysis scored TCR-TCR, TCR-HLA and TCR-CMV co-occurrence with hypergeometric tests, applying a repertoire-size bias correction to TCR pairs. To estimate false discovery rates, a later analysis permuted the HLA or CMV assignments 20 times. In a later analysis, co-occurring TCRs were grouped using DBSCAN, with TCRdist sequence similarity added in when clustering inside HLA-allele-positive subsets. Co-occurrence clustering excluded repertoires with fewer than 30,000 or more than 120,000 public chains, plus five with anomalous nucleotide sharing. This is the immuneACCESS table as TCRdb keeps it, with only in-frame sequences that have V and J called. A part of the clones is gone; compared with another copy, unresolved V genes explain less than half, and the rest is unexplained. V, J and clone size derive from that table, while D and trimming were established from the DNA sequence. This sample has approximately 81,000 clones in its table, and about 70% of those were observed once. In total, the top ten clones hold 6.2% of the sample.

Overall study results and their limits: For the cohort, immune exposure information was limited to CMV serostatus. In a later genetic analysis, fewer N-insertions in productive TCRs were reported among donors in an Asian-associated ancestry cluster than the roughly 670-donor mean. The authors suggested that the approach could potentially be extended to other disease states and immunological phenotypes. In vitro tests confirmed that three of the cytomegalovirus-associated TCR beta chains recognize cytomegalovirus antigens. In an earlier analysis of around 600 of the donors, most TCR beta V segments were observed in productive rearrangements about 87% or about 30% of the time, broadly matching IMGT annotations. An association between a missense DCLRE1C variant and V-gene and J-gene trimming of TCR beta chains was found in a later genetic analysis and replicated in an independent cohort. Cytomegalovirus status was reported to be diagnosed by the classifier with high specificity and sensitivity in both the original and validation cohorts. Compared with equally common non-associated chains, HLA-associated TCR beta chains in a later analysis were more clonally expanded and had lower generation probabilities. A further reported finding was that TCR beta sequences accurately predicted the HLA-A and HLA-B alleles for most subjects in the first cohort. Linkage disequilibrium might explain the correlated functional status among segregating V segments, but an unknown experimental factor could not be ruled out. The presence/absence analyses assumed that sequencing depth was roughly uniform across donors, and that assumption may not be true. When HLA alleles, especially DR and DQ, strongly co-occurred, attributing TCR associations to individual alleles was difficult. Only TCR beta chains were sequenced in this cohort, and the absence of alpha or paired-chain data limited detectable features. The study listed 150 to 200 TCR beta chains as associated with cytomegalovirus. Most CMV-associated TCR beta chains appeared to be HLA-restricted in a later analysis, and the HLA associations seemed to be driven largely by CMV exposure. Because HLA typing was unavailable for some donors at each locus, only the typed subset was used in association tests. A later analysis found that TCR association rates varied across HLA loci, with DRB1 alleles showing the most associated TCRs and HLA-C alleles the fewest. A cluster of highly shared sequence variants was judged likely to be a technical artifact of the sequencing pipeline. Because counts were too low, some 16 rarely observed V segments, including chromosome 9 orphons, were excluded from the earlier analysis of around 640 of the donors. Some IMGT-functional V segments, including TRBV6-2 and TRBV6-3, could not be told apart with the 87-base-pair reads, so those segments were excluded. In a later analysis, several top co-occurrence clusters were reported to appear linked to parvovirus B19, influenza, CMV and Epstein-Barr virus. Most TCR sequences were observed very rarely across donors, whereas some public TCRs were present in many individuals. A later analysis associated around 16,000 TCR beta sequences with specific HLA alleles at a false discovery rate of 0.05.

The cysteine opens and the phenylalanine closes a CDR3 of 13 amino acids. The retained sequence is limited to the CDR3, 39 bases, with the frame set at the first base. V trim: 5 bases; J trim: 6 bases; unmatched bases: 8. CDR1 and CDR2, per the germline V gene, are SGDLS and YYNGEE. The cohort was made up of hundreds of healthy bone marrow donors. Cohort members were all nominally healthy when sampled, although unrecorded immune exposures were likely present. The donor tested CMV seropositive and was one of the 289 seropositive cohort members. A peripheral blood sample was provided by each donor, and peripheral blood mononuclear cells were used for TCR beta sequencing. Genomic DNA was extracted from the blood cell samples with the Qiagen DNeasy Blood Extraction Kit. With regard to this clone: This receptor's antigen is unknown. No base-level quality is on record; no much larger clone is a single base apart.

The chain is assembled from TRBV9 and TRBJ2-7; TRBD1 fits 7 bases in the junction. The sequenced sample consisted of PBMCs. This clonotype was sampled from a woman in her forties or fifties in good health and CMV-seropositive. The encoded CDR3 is CASSRGGSGEQYF. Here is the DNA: TGTGCCAGCAGTCGAGGGGGCAGTGGCGAGCAGTACTTC. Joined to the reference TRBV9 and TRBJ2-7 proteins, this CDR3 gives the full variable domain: DSGVTQTPKHLITATGQRVTLRCSPRSGDLSVYWYQQSLDQGLQFLIQYYNGEERAKGNILERFSAQQFPDLHSELNLSSLELGDSALYFCASSRGGSGEQYFGPGTRLTVT.